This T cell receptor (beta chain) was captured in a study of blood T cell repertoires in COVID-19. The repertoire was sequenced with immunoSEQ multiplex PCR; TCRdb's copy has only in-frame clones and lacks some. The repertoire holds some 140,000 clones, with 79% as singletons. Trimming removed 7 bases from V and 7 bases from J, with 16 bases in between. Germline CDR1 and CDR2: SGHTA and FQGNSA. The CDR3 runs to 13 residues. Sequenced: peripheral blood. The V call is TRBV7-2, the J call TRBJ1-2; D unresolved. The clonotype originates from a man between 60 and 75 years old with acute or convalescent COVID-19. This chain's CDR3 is CASTASGSRGYTF. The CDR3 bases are TGTGCCAGCACGGCGTCCGGGAGCCGTGGCTACACCTTC.